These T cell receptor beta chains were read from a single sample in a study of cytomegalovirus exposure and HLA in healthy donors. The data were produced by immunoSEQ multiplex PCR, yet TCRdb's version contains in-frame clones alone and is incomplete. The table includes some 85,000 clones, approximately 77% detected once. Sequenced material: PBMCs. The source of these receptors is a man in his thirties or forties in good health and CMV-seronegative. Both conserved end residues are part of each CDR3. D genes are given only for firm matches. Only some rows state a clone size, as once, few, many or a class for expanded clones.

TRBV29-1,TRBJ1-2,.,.,CRPGGVGGYTF,TGCAGACCGGGGGGGGTCGGTGGCTACACCTTC
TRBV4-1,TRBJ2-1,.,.,CASSQESRTIYNEQFF,TGCGCCAGCAGCCAAGAATCCCGAACAATCTACAATGAGCAGTTCTTC
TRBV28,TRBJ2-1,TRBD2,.,CASRDYSGVYNEQFF,TGTGCCAGCAGAGATTATAGCGGGGTATACAATGAGCAGTTCTTC
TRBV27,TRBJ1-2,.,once,CASSLYAGTNYGYTF,TGTGCCAGCAGTTTATATGCTGGCACTAACTATGGCTACACCTTC
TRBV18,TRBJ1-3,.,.,CASSPEGDTIYF,TGTGCCAGCTCACCAGAGGGAGACACCATATATTTT
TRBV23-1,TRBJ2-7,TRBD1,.,CASSQGQGAIYEQYF,TGCGCCAGCAGTCAAGGACAGGGGGCTATTTACGAGCAGTACTTC
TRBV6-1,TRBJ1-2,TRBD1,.,CASRGQGMGYTF,TGTGCCAGCAGAGGACAGGGGATGGGCTACACCTTC
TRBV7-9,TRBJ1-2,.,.,CASSMYRDTVRGYTF,TGTGCCAGCAGCATGTACCGGGACACCGTCCGCGGCTACACCTTC
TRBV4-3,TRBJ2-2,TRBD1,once,CASSTHPGQGNTGELFF,TGCGCCAGCAGCACCCACCCGGGACAGGGGAACACCGGGGAGCTGTTTTTT
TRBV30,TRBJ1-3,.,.,CAWSNGGSGNTIYF,TGTGCCTGGAGTAACGGCGGCTCTGGAAACACCATATATTTT
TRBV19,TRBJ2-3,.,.,CASSIAGDGTDTQYF,TGTGCCAGTAGTATAGCGGGGGACGGGACAGATACGCAGTATTTT
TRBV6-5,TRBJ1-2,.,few,CASRGGRGIRGGYTF,TGTGCCAGCAGAGGAGGGAGAGGGATTCGGGGTGGCTACACCTTC
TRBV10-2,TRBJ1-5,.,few,CASSEAGAGNQPQHF,TGCGCCAGCAGTGAGGCTGGGGCAGGGAATCAGCCCCAGCATTTT
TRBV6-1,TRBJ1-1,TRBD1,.,CASSETPQGIAFF,TGTGCCAGCAGTGAAACCCCACAGGGGATCGCTTTCTTT
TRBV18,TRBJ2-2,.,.,CASSPRRDTGELFF,TGTGCCAGCTCACCACGGAGGGACACCGGGGAGCTGTTTTTT
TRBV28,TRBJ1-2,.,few,CASRYRYYGYTF,TGTGCCAGCAGATACAGGTACTATGGCTACACCTTC
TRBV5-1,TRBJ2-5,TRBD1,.,CASSSPQGQGQETQYF,TGCGCCAGCAGCTCCCCACAGGGACAGGGCCAAGAGACCCAGTACTTC